Each of the 29 T cell receptor beta chains below was sequenced from the same sample in a study of cytomegalovirus exposure and HLA in healthy donors. Both 60 Vbeta primers and 13 Jbeta primers went into the PCR. TCRdb's copy holds only in-frame clones and misses some; the assay was immunoSEQ multiplex PCR. The profile shows about 130,000 clones, about four fifths of them singletons. Sequencing used PBMCs. These receptor sequences come from a middle-aged woman in good health and CMV-seronegative.

Worth noting for this clone: Other nucleotide sequences from this sample produce the same CDR3. This chain connects TRBV4-1 to TRBJ2-7; 8 bases agree with TRBD1. The CDR3 extends over 15 amino acids. V shed 3 bases, J shed 4 bases, and the junction held 8 bases outside the gene matches. Germline loops: CDR1 MGHRA, CDR2 YSYEKL. The CDR3 loop is CASSQGTGRGYEQYF. The CDR3 coding sequence is TGCGCCAGCAGCCAGGGGACAGGTAGAGGGTACGAGCAGTACTTC.

The chain links TRBV19 to TRBJ2-2; possible D gene TRBD1, 6 bases. This CDR3 comprises 14 residues. Germline V gives CDR1 LNHDA, CDR2 SQIVND (reference sequence). V was clipped by 1 base and J by 4 bases, with 7 bases between them. CDR3 sequence: CASSIARGTGELFF. The CDR3 DNA reads as TGTGCCAGTAGTATAGCCAGGGGCACCGGGGAGCTGTTTTTT.

V usage is TRBV7-9 and J usage is TRBJ2-1, with 9 bases identical to TRBD2. Trimming cost V 7 bases and J 7 bases; bases outside gene matches: 11. CDR1 is SEHNR and CDR2 is FQNEAQ in the germline V gene (reference sequence). This CDR3 has 15 amino acids. The CDR3, as DNA: TGTGCCAGCACCGATAGCGGGAGCACGCGGAATGAGCAGTTCTTC. This gives the protein CASTDSGSTRNEQFF.

There are a few counts of this clone. The chain couples TRBV5-1 to TRBJ1-2; 7 bases are a match to TRBD1. V lost 3 bases, J lost 5 bases, and 16 bases stayed unmatched. This CDR3 has 17 amino acids. CDR1 and CDR2 from the germline V gene are SGHRS and YFSETQ. The CDR3 reads CASSSITDRILPYGYTF. The CDR3 DNA is TGCGCCAGCAGCTCGATCACGGACAGGATCCTACCTTATGGCTACACCTTC.

The chain joins TRBV6-6 to TRBJ1-2, with no clear D. Per the germline V gene, CDR1 is MNHNY and CDR2 is SVGAGI (reference sequence). The CDR3 loop spans 13 amino acids. Trimming shortened V by 1 base and J by 2 bases, and 5 bases separated the two germline ends. This chain's CDR3 is CASSYFPNYGYTF. As DNA, the CDR3 is TGTGCCAGCAGTTACTTCCCAAACTATGGCTACACCTTC.

V and J are TRBV19 and TRBJ2-7; the match to TRBD2 covers 12 bases. The CDR3 has 17 residues. Germline V gene data show CDR1 as LNHDA and CDR2 as SQIVND (reference sequence). V dropped 5 bases and J dropped 0; count of bases not matched to a gene: 8. CDR3 nucleotides: TGTGCCAGTAGTGCCGGGACTAGCGGGTCTTTCTCCTACGAGCAGTACTTC. Amino acid sequence: CASSAGTSGSFSYEQYF.

CDR3 loop: CASSPDRGEKLFF. The CDR3 DNA follows: TGTGCCAGCAGCCCGGACCGGGGGGAAAAACTGTTTTTT. The chain recombines TRBV7-9 with TRBJ1-4; TRBD1 might be the D (5 bases). Trimming left V 5 bases short and J 8 bases short, with 12 bases between. In germline, CDR1 is SEHNR, CDR2 FQNEAQ (reference sequence). The CDR3 consists of 13 residues.

The rearrangement uses TRBV18 and TRBJ2-7, with TRBD1 matching 9 bases. Germline lookup yields CDR1 KGHSH and CDR2 LQKENI. This CDR3 comprises 14 residues. Losses at the gene ends were 6 bases for V and 0 bases for J; bases not matched to a gene: 3. In DNA, the CDR3 is TGTGCCAGCTCGCCGGGACAGGGCTCCTACGAGCAGTACTTC. Its translation is CASSPGQGSYEQYF.

This clone was seen a single time. J is TRBJ1-2 and V is TRBV4-2; D not resolved. This CDR3 region has 14 residues. V lost 0 bases and J 3 bases, leaving 8 bases between the germline ends. CDR1 and CDR2 (germline): LGHNA, YNFKEQ. CDR3 loop: CASSQDPTDYGYTF. The CDR3 region has the DNA TGTGCCAGCAGCCAAGACCCTACAGACTATGGCTACACCTTC.

V is TRBV5-6 and J is TRBJ2-7; 9 bases agree with TRBD1. The CDR3 spans 14 residues. With 4 bases clipped from V and 4 bases from J, the junction kept 6 bases outside the gene matches. The V gene's germline CDR1 is SGHDT and CDR2 YYEEEE. The CDR3 sequence is CASSPGTGWYEQYF. The CDR3 region has the DNA TGTGCCAGCAGCCCGGGGACAGGGTGGTACGAGCAGTACTTC.

This clone was seen once. The gene calls are TRBV11-1 and TRBJ1-1; no firm D call. The CDR3 totals 11 residues. The ends were cut back, 7 bases at V and 3 bases at J, with 6 bases in the middle. Germline CDR1 SGHAT, CDR2 FQDESV (reference sequence). CDR3 sequence (DNA): TGTGCCAGCACCCGGGACACTGAAGCTTTCTTT. It encodes CASTRDTEAFF.

In this sample, this clone turned up a few times. This chain uses TRBV6-5 with TRBJ1-1, with a tentative D call TRBD1 (6 bases). CDR1 MNHEY and CDR2 SVGAGI come from the germline V gene. V was trimmed by 4 bases and J by 2 bases, leaving 11 bases between them. The CDR3 length is 14 residues. The CDR3 sequence: CASSSGVINTEAFF. CDR3 bases: TGTGCCAGCAGTTCAGGGGTTATAAACACTGAAGCTTTCTTT.

The chain joins TRBV7-2 to TRBJ1-6; D remains unclear. Germline V gene data show CDR1 as SGHTA and CDR2 as FQGNSA. The V end lost 5 bases, the J end lost 12 bases, and 14 bases lay between the germline ends. This CDR3 spans 13 amino acids. The CDR3 reads CASSPSIAGPLHF. In DNA, the CDR3 is TGTGCCAGCAGCCCTTCGATAGCCGGACCCCTCCACTTT. Combining the CDR3 with reference TRBV7-2 and TRBJ1-6 gives the whole variable domain GAGVSQSPSNKVTEKGKDVELRCDPISGHTALYWYRQSLGQGLEFLIYFQGNSAPDKSGLPSDRFSAERTGGSVSTLTIQRTQQEDSAVYLCASSPSIAGPLHFGNGTRLTVT.

The gene calls are TRBV15 and TRBJ1-4, with TRBD1 matching over 10 bases. CDR3 length: 16 amino acids. Trimming removed 5 bases from V and 8 bases from J; junction bases left unmatched: 11. Germline V CDR1 and CDR2: LNHNV, YYDKDF (reference sequence). CDR3 region: CATSSRDRGRGEKLFF. CDR3 nucleotides: TGTGCCACCAGCTCACGCGACAGGGGGCGCGGGGAAAAACTGTTTTTT.

In this sample, this clone turned up a few times. The gene calls are TRBV28 and TRBJ1-2; TRBD1 aligns across 7 bases. Germline loops: CDR1 MDHEN, CDR2 SYDVKM. The CDR3 contains 14 residues. The V gene end was trimmed by 4 bases and the J gene end by 5 bases; junction bases not matched to a gene: 7. The CDR3 reads CASSSGGGRYGYTF. In DNA, the CDR3 is TGTGCCAGCAGTTCGGGAGGGGGCAGGTATGGCTACACCTTC.

The rearrangement uses TRBV13 and TRBJ1-1; TRBD1 is a possible D gene (5 bases). Per germline, CDR1 PRHDT and CDR2 FYEKMQ (reference sequence). The CDR3 runs 15 residues. V lost 3 bases and J lost 5, with 16 bases in between. The CDR3 protein is CASSLGTWQRTEAFF. The CDR3 nucleotides read TGTGCCAGCAGCTTGGGGACTTGGCAGAGAACTGAAGCTTTCTTT.

The sample holds a few counts of this clone. The chain carries TRBV27 and TRBJ1-6, with D possibly being TRBD1 (6 bases). The CDR3 sequence is 13 residues long. The V gene lost 5 bases and the J gene lost 9 bases, with 11 bases spanning the gap. Germline V lookup: CDR1 MNHEY, CDR2 SMNVEV (reference sequence). The CDR3 reads CASSGRGASPLHF. DNA for the CDR3: TGTGCCAGCAGTGGGAGGGGGGCTTCACCCCTCCACTTT.

The V call is TRBV2, the J call TRBJ1-6, with D unclear. Trimming stripped 5 bases from V and 5 bases from J, with 10 bases between. CDR3 size: 14 residues. Germline V gives CDR1 SNHLY, CDR2 FYNNEI. This CDR3 is CASSLLEDNSPLHF. The CDR3 DNA is TGTGCCAGCAGTCTACTGGAGGATAATTCACCCCTCCACTTT.

The chain links TRBV19 to TRBJ1-5; maybe TRBD1 (5 bases). CDR1 LNHDA and CDR2 SQIVND come from the germline V gene (reference sequence). Trimming pared 6 bases from V and 5 bases from J, leaving 14 bases between. The CDR3 spans 14 residues. The CDR3 bases are TGTGCCAGTAGCCTAGGGCAGGGCGATCAGCCCCAGCATTTT. Translated: CASSLGQGDQPQHF.

Comments on this clone: The junction does not match germline at one end; this may be a read error. The chain employs TRBV6-5 and TRBJ2-5; 7 nucleotides agree with TRBD1. The DNA end is more similar to TRBJ2-7, so the J call may be wrong. Germline CDR1 and CDR2: MNHEY and SVGAGI. The CDR3 has 15 amino acids. CDR3 protein: CASRASGQPSHEQYF. The CDR3 DNA sequence: TGTGCCAGCAGAGCTTCGGGACAGCCCTCCCACGAGCAGTACTTC.

This chain connects TRBV28 to TRBJ1-1, with D possibly matching TRBD1 (5 bases). The V end was cut by 6 bases, the J end by 0 bases, with 14 bases between. The CDR3 runs 15 residues. The germline V gene has CDR1 MDHEN and CDR2 SYDVKM. The CDR3 loop is CASRTFVGVNTEAFF. CDR3 bases: TGTGCCAGCAGAACGTTCGTAGGGGTGAACACTGAAGCTTTCTTT.

V usage is TRBV9 and J usage is TRBJ2-3; tentative D call: TRBD2 (5 bases). CDR1 is SGDLS, CDR2 YYNGEE, per germline. V lost 0 bases, J lost 3 bases, and 11 bases lay in between. There are 15 residues in the CDR3. The chain's CDR3 is CASSVGLGGTDTQYF. The CDR3 DNA reads as TGTGCCAGCAGCGTAGGGCTTGGAGGTACAGATACGCAGTATTTT.

Remarks on this clone: Relative to the germline gene, one junction end is altered; a read error may explain this. The chain has TRBV6-5 and TRBJ1-2, with 11 positions matching TRBD1. Germline lookup yields CDR1 MNHEY and CDR2 SVGAGI. There are 14 residues in the CDR3. The CDR3 region is CASSVPGTGGSYPF. In DNA, the CDR3 is TGTGCCAGCAGTGTCCCCGGGACAGGGGGAAGCTACCCCTTC.

The CDR3 protein is CASTDGQGASYTF. The CDR3 nucleotides read TGTGCCAGCACAGACGGACAGGGGGCGAGCTACACCTTC. The rearrangement links TRBV2 to TRBJ1-2; 11 bases are a match to TRBD1. Germline CDR1 is SNHLY and CDR2 is FYNNEI. Trimming at V came to 7 bases and at J to 9 bases, leaving 7 bases not matched to a gene. The CDR3 loop spans 13 amino acids.

This sequence joins TRBV4-1 and TRBJ1-5, with D tentatively TRBD1 (5 bases). Trimming stripped 6 bases from V and 5 bases from J, with 14 bases between. The CDR3 runs 14 residues. The V gene's germline CDR1 is MGHRA and CDR2 YSYEKL. DNA of the CDR3: TGCGCCAGCAGTCGGGGGGGGAGGGATCAGCCCCAGCATTTT. Its protein product is CASSRGGRDQPQHF.

The V call is TRBV13, the J call TRBJ2-1; 12 bases are shared with TRBD2. Trimming took 2 bases from V and 12 from J; bases not matched to a gene: 8. Germline CDR1 PRHDT, CDR2 FYEKMQ (reference sequence). The CDR3 contains 15 residues. For the CDR3, the DNA is TGTGCCAGCAGCTTACCGACTAGCGGGGGTCCGTCGCAGTTCTTC. It yields the protein CASSLPTSGGPSQFF.

This clone appeared once. This chain joins TRBV28 and TRBJ1-2, with D maybe TRBD1 (5 bases). The CDR3 has 14 residues. V was clipped by 8 bases and J by 3 bases, with 16 bases between them. Germline CDR1 MDHEN, CDR2 SYDVKM. The CDR3 here is CASLPRTSYYGYTF. The CDR3 nucleotides are TGTGCCAGCTTGCCGAGGACAAGCTACTATGGCTACACCTTC.

The chain links TRBV5-4 to TRBJ2-4, with 13 bases fitting TRBD2. The CDR3 runs to 14 residues. Germline values: CDR1 SGHNT, CDR2 YYREEE (reference sequence). With V trimmed by 4 bases and J by 8 bases, 3 bases remained unmatched. Written as DNA, the CDR3 is TGTGCCAGCAGCCCAGGACTAGCGGGAGACATTCAGTACTTC. Its protein is CASSPGLAGDIQYF.

The J gene is TRBJ1-2, the V gene TRBV9; D might be TRBD1 (5 bases). Germline loops: CDR1 SGDLS, CDR2 YYNGEE. The V gene lost 1 base and the J gene lost 7 bases, with 11 bases spanning the gap. The CDR3 totals 13 residues. CDR3 bases: TGTGCCAGCAGCGTAACAGGAGGGTCTGGCTACACCTTC. Its protein product is CASSVTGGSGYTF.